The T cell receptor beta chain under discussion was sequenced for a study of shared clonotypes between healthy human individuals. Study-level background: Each donor's CD4 naive and CD4 memory cells filled three plates apiece, CD8 naive two, and CD8 memory one. Study-level results: A handful of donors shared 5% to 5.5% of their naive CD4 clonotypes. Naive subsets, compared against memory subsets, generally had larger estimated richness values. The study sampled only blood, and tissue repertoires likely differ.

Assay: immunoSEQ multiplex PCR; the TCRdb copy retains only in-frame clones and omits some. The sample yields some 200,000 clones, approximately 62% seen once. This clone was detected only a few times. Its specificity is not known. This sequence originates from a man aged 30-40 years in good health. The sample consisted of memory CD4+ T cells sorted from blood. Documented subset: CD45RA-negative fraction.

CDR3 DNA: TGTGCCAGCAGCAAAGGGAGAGGGGAGCGGGTCTATGGCTACACCTTC. It encodes CASSKGRGERVYGYTF. The rearrangement joins TRBV21-1 to TRBJ1-2. TRBV21-1 is a pseudogene. This CDR3 region has 16 residues.